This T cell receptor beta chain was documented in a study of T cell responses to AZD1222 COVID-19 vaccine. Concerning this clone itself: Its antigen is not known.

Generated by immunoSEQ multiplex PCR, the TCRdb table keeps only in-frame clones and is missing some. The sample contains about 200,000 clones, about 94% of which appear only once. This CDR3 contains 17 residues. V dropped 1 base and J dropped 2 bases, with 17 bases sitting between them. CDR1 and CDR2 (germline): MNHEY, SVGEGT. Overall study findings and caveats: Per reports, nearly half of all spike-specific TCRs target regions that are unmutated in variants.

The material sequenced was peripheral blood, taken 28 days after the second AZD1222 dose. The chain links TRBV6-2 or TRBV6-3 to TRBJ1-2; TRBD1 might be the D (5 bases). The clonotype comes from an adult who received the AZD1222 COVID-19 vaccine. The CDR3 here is CASSYLGRTIGNYGYTF. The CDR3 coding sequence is TGTGCCAGCAGTTACTTGGGACGGACCATTGGAAACTATGGCTACACCTTC.